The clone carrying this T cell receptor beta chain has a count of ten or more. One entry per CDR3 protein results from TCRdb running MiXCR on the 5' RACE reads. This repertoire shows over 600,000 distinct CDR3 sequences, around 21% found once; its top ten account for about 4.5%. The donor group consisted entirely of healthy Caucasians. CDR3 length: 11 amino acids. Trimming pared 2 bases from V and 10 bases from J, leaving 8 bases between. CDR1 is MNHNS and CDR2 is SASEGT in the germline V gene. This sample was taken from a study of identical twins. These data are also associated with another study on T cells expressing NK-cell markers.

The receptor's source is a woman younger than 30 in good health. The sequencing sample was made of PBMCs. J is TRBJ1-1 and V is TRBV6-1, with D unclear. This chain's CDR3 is CASSEWVRAFF. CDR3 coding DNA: TGTGCCAGCAGTGAATGGGTGAGAGCTTTCTTT.